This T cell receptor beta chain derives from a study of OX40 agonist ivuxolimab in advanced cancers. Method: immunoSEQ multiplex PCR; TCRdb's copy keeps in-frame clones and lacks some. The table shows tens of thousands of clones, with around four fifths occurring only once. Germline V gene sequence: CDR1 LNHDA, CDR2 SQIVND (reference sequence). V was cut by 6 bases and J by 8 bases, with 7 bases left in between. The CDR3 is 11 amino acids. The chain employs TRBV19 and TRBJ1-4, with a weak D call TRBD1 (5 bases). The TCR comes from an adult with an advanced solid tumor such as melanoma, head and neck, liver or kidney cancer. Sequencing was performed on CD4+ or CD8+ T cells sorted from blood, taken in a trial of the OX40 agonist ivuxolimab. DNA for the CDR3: TGTGCCAGTAGACAGGAAGAAAAACTGTTTTTT. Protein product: CASRQEEKLFF.